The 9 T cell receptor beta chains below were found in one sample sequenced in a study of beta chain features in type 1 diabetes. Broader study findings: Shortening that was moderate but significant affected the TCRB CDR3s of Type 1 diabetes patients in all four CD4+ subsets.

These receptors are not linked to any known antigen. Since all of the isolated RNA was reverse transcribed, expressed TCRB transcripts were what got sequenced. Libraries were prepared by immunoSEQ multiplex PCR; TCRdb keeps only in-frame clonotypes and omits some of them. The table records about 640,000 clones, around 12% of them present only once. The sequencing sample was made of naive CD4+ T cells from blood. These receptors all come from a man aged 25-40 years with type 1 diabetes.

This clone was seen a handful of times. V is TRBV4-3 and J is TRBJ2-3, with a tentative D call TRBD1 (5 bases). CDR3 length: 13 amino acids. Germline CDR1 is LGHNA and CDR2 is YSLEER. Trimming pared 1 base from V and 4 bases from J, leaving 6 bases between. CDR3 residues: CASSQVGADTQYF. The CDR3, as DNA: TGCGCCAGCAGCCAAGTAGGGGCAGATACGCAGTATTTT.

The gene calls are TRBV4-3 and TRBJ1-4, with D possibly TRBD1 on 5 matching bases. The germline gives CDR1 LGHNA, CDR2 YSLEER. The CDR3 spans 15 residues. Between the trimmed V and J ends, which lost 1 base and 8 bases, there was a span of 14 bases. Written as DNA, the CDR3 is TGCGCCAGCAGCCAAGTACCGAGGGACGGCGAAAAACTGTTTTTT. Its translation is CASSQVPRDGEKLFF.

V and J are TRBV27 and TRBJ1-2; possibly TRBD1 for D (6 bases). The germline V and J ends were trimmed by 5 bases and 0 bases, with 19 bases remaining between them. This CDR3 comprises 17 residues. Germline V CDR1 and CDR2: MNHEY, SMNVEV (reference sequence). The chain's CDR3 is CASSARGQTNANYGYTF. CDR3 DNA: TGTGCCAGCAGTGCCCGGGGGCAGACAAATGCTAACTATGGCTACACCTTC.

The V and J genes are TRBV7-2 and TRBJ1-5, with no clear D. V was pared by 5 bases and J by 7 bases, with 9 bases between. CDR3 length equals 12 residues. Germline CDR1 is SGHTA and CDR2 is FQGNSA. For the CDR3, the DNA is TGTGCCAGCAGCCATCTTGAGCAGCCCCAGCATTTT. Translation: CASSHLEQPQHF.

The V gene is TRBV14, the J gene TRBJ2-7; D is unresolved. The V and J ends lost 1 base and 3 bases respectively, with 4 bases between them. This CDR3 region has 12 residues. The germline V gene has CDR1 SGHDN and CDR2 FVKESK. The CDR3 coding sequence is TGTGCCAGCAGCCAAGGTGGCTACGAGCAGTACTTC. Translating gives CASSQGGYEQYF. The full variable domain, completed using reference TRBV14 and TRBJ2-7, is EAGVTQFPSHSVIEKGQTVTLRCDPISGHDNLYWYRRVMGKEIKFLLHFVKESKQDESGMPNNRFLAERTGGTYSTLKVQPAELEDSGVYFCASSQGGYEQYFGPGTRLTVT.

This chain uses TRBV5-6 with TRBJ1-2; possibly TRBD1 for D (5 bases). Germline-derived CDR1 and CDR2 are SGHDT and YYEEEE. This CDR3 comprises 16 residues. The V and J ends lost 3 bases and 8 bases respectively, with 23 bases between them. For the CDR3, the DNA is TGTGCCAGCAGCTGGGGCCAACCTCCGGCGCCACGGGGCTACACCTTC. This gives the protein CASSWGQPPAPRGYTF. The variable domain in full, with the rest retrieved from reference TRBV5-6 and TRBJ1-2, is DAGVTQSPTHLIKTRGQQVTLRCSPKSGHDTVSWYQQALGQGPQFIFQYYEEEERQRGNFPDRFSGHQFPNYSSELNVNALLLGDSALYLCASSWGQPPAPRGYTFGSGTRLTVV.

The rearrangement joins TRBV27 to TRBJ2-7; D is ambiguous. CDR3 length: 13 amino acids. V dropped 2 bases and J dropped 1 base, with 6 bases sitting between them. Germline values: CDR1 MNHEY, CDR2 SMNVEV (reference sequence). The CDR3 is CASSLANSYEQYF. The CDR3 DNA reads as TGTGCCAGCAGTTTAGCCAATTCCTACGAGCAGTACTTC.

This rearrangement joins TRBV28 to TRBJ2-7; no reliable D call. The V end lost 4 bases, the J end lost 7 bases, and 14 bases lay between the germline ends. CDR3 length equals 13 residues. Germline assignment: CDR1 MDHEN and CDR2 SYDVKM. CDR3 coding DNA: TGTGCCAGCAGTTCCGACGTGATTGATGAGCAGTACTTC. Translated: CASSSDVIDEQYF.

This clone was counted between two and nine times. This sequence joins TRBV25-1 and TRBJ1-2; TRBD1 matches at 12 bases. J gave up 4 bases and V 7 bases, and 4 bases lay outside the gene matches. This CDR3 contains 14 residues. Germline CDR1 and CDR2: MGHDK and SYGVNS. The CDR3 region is CASTGQGAIYGYTF. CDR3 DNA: TGTGCCAGCACGGGACAGGGGGCGATCTATGGCTACACCTTC.